This T cell receptor beta chain was documented in a study of cytomegalovirus exposure and HLA in healthy donors. Notes on the study in general: What a later analysis reportedly showed was that an Asian-associated ancestry cluster had fewer N-insertions than the roughly 700-donor mean. What TCR beta sequences reportedly achieved was accurate prediction of HLA-A and HLA-B alleles in most subjects. A previous analysis found most TCR beta V segments productive roughly 87% or roughly 30% of the time.

13 Jbeta primers and 60 Vbeta primers were used for the PCR. The repertoire was sequenced with immunoSEQ multiplex PCR; TCRdb's copy has only in-frame clones and lacks some. This table holds approximately 150,000 clones, 75% to 90% found once. Per the germline V gene, CDR1 is SNHLY and CDR2 is FYNNEI. V was pared by 4 bases and J by 9 bases, with 11 bases of the junction left unmatched. CDR3 length equals 15 residues. About this clone itself: Its target is not known.

This clonotype was sampled from a man over 45 in good health and CMV-seropositive. V gene TRBV2 combines with J gene TRBJ2-3; TRBD2 matches at 9 bases. Sequencing input: PBMCs. CDR3: CASSAVAGVAMTQYF. CDR3 bases: TGTGCCAGCAGTGCAGTAGCGGGAGTAGCCATGACGCAGTATTTT.